The 15 T cell receptor beta chains in this list originate from one sample, sequenced in a study of neurological immune-mediated disorders. Via MiXCR, TCRdb re-called the 5' RACE reads, giving one row per CDR3 protein. This sample has approximately 89,000 distinct CDR3 sequences, with approximately 4.6% found just once. Time point defined: longitudinal time-point 3. The sequenced sample consisted of PBMCs. These receptors were taken from a woman aged 55-75 years with multiple sclerosis.

This clonotype was observed at least ten times. This chain uses TRBV15 with TRBJ2-1; possibly TRBD2 for D (6 bases). CDR1 is LNHNV and CDR2 is YYDKDF in the germline V gene (reference sequence). The CDR3 totals 13 residues. V was shortened by 5 bases and J by 5 bases, with 10 bases between the two germline ends. CDR3 residues: CATSRDFNNEQFF. The CDR3 nucleotides read TGTGCCACCAGCCGGGACTTCAACAATGAGCAGTTCTTC.

This clonotype came up many times. The V call is TRBV4-1, the J call TRBJ1-3; D call uncertain. From germline, CDR1 is MGHRA and CDR2 YSYEKL. The CDR3 contains 13 residues. Deletions cut 0 bases from V and 4 bases from J, with 4 bases between. CDR3: CASSQEEGNTIYF. CDR3 sequence (DNA): TGCGCCAGCAGCCAAGAAGAGGGAAACACCATATATTTT.

This clonotype was found many times. The V and J genes are TRBV5-1 and TRBJ2-4, with no clear D. CDR3 length: 16 residues. Germline V gene lookup returns CDR1 SGHRS and CDR2 YFSETQ. V was pared by 2 bases and J by 1 base, with 13 bases between. CDR3: CASSLRSVGAKNIQYF. The CDR3 bases are TGCGCCAGCAGCTTAAGATCAGTGGGTGCCAAAAACATTCAGTACTTC.

This clonotype appeared many times. The V call is TRBV7-8, the J call TRBJ1-5, with D unresolved. This CDR3 is built from 15 residues. Germline values: CDR1 SGHVS, CDR2 FQNEAQ. V lost 1 base and J 0 bases, leaving 7 bases between the germline ends. CDR3 protein: CASSLEDLSNQPQHF. The CDR3 DNA is TGTGCCAGCAGCTTAGAGGATCTTAGCAATCAGCCCCAGCATTTT.

This clonotype was picked up many times. The chain carries TRBV10-3 and TRBJ2-1, with D possibly called TRBD1 or TRBD2 (5 bases each). Deletions cut 3 bases from V and 2 bases from J, with 11 bases between. Germline-derived CDR1 and CDR2 are ENHRY and SYGVKD. The CDR3 totals 15 residues. Written as DNA, the CDR3 is TGTGCCATCAGTGATGGGGGAGTTACCTACAATGAGCAGTTCTTC. This codes for CAISDGGVTYNEQFF.

This clonotype is labeled medium-sized. The gene calls are TRBV5-1 and TRBJ2-2; tentatively, D is TRBD1 (5 bases). From germline, CDR1 is SGHRS and CDR2 YFSETQ. With 1 base removed from V and 1 base from J, the gap between germline ends came to 8 bases. The CDR3 has 15 residues. In DNA form, the CDR3 reads TGCGCCAGCAGCTTGCCAGGGCAGAACACCGGGGAGCTGTTTTTT. Translating it yields CASSLPGQNTGELFF.

This clonotype showed up many times. This chain uses TRBV12-3 or TRBV12-4 with TRBJ2-1; 10 nucleotides agree with TRBD2. V shed 6 bases and J 3 bases; nucleotides not matched to a gene: 5. The CDR3 contains 15 residues. The CDR3 DNA follows: TGTGCCAGCAGACTTAGCGGGGGGCACTACAATGAGCAGTTCTTC. Translating it yields CASRLSGGHYNEQFF.

This clonotype was seen repeatedly, ten times or more. The chain recombines TRBV4-1 with TRBJ2-1; no definite D call. Per the germline V gene, CDR1 is MGHRA and CDR2 is YSYEKL. This CDR3 contains 15 residues. V was shortened by 1 base and J by 0 bases, with 7 bases between the two germline ends. CDR3 nucleotides: TGCGCCAGCAGCCAAGTAGGCATCTCCTACAATGAGCAGTTCTTC. Residues: CASSQVGISYNEQFF.

In this sample, this clonotype turned up many times. A junction boundary mismatches the germline segment, possibly from a read error. The V gene is TRBV6-1, the J gene TRBJ1-1, with 8 bases matching TRBD1. This CDR3 spans 12 amino acids. Looked up from germline, CDR1 is MNHNS and CDR2 is SASEGT. CDR3 DNA: TGTGCCAGCAGTGACAGCGCAGGGGGCGTGATCTTT. Protein sequence: CASSDSAGGVIF.

This clonotype has at least ten counts. V usage is TRBV12-3 or TRBV12-4 and J usage is TRBJ2-3; the D gene is possibly TRBD1 (6 bases). The CDR3 sequence is 13 residues long. The V gene lost 6 bases and the J gene lost 7 bases, with 14 bases spanning the gap. CDR3 region: CASRGQGLNTQYF. The CDR3 DNA is TGTGCCAGCAGGGGACAAGGCCTTAATACGCAGTATTTT.

This clonotype was counted at least ten times. This chain joins TRBV5-6 and TRBJ2-3; maybe TRBD2 (5 bases). Trimming took off 3 bases at V and 3 bases at J, with 11 bases between the two ends. The germline gives CDR1 SGHDT, CDR2 YYEEEE. This CDR3 has 14 residues. The chain's CDR3 is CASSSDLETDTQYF. The DNA of the CDR3 is TGTGCCAGCAGCTCGGACTTGGAGACAGATACGCAGTATTTT.

The V call is TRBV14, the J call TRBJ2-7; D might be TRBD1 (5 bases). Germline CDR1 reads SGHDN; CDR2 reads FVKESK. The V gene lost 1 base and the J gene lost 6 bases, with 13 bases spanning the gap. This CDR3 region has 14 residues. CDR3 loop: CASSQVYGAGEQYF. The DNA for the CDR3 is TGTGCCAGCAGCCAAGTTTATGGGGCAGGCGAGCAGTACTTC.

In its sample, this clonotype was seen many times. The V gene is TRBV7-8, the J gene TRBJ2-2; D unclear. The CDR3 length is 12 residues. The V gene's germline CDR1 is SGHVS and CDR2 FQNEAQ. Trimming cost V 8 bases and J 6 bases, with 10 bases left between them. CDR3 DNA sequence: TGTGCCAGCGGAAACTGGGCCGGGGAGCTGTTTTTT. This codes for CASGNWAGELFF.

The sample holds many counts of this clonotype. The chain recombines TRBV12-3 or TRBV12-4 with TRBJ1-2; no reliable D call. CDR3 size: 13 residues. Trimming pared 6 bases from V and 10 bases from J, leaving 18 bases between. CDR3 amino acids: CASSLSGPSHYTF. CDR3 DNA sequence: TGTGCCAGCAGCTTGAGCGGTCCCTCTCACTACACCTTC.

The V gene is TRBV20-1, the J gene TRBJ2-7, with 14 nucleotides matching TRBD2. Per germline, CDR1 DFQATT and CDR2 SNEGSKA (reference sequence). V shed 1 base and J 4 bases; nucleotides not matched to a gene: 9. CDR3 length: 17 residues. CDR3 in amino acids: CSARGELTSGGAYEQYF. The CDR3 nucleotides are TGCAGTGCTAGAGGCGAACTGACTAGCGGGGGGGCGTACGAGCAGTACTTC.